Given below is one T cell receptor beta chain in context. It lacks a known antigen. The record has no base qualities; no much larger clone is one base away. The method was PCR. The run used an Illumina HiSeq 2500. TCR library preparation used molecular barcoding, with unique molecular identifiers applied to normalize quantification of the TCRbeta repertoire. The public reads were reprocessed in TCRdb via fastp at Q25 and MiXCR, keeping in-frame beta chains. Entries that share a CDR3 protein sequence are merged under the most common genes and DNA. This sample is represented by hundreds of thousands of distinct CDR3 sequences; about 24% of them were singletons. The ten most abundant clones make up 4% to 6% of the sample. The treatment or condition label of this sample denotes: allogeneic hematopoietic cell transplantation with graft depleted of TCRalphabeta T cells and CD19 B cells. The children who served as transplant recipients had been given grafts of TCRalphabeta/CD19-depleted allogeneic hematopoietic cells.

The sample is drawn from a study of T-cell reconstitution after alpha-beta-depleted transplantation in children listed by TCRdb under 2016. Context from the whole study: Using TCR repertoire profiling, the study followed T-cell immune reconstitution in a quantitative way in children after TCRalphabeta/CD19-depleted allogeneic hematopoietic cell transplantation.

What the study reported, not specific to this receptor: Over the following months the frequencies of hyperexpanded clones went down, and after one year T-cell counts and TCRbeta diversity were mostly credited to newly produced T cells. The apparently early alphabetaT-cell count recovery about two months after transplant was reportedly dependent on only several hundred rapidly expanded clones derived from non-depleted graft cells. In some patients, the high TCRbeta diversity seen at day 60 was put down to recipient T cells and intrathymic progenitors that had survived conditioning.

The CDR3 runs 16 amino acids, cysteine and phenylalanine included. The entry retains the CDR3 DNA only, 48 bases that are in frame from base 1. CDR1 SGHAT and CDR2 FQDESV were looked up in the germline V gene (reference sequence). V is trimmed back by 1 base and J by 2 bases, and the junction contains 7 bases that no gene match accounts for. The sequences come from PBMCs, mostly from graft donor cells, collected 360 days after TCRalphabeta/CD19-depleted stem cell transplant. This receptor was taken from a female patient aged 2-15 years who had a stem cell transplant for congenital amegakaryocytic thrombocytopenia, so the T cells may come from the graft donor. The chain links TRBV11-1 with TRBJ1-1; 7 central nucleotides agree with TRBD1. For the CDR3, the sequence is CASSLGPRQGNTEAFF. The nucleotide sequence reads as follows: TGTGCCAGCAGCTTAGGACCTAGACAGGGCAACACTGAAGCTTTCTTT.